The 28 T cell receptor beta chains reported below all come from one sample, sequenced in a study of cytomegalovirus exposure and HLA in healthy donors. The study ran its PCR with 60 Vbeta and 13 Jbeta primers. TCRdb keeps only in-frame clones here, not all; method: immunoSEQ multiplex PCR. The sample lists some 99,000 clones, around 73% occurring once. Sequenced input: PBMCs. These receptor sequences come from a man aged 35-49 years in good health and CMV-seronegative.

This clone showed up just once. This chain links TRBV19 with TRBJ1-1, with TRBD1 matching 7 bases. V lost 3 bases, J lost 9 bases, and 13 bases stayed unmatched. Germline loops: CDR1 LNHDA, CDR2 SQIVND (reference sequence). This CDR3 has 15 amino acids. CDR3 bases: TGTGCCAGTAGTATTGATCGGCAGGGGGTGATGAAAGCTTTCTTT. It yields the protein CASSIDRQGVMKAFF.

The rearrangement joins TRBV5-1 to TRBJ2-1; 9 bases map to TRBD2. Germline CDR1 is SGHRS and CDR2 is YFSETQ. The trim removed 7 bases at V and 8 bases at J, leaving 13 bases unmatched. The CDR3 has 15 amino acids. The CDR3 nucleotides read TGCGCCAGCGGTCGTGGGGGCGGGGGGGTCGATGAGCAGTTCTTC. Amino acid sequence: CASGRGGGGVDEQFF.

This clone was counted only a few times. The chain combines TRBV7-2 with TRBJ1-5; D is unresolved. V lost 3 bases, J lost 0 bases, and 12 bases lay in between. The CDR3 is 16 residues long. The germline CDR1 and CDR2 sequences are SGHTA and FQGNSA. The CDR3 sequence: CASSLNSRGSNQPQHF. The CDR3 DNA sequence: TGTGCCAGCAGCTTGAATTCCCGGGGTAGCAATCAGCCCCAGCATTTT.

The CDR3 protein is CASSLGERYEQYF. CDR3 sequence (DNA): TGTGCCAGCAGCTTGGGGGAGCGCTACGAGCAGTACTTC. The chain uses TRBV5-4 and TRBJ2-7; maybe TRBD2 (5 bases). V dropped 0 bases and J dropped 3 bases, with 7 bases sitting between them. The CDR3 has 13 amino acids. Germline CDR1 reads SGHNT; CDR2 reads YYREEE (reference sequence).

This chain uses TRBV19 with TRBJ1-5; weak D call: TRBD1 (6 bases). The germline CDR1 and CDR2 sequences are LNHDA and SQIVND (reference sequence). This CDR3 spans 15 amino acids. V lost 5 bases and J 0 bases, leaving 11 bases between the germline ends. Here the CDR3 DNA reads TGTGCCAGTAGTCAGGGGCCTTATAGCAATCAGCCCCAGCATTTT. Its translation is CASSQGPYSNQPQHF.

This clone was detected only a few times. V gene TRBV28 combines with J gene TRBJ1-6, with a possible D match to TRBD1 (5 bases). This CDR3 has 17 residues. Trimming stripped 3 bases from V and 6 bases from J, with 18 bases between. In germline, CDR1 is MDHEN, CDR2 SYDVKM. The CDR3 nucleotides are TGTGCCAGCAGTTTGGTGGCCGCTGGGGGAGGTAATTCACCCCTCCACTTT. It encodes CASSLVAAGGGNSPLHF.

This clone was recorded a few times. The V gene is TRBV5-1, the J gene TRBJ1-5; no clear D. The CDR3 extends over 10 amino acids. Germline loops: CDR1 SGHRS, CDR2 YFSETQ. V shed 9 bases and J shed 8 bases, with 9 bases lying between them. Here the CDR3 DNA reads TGCGCCACACAATGTGAGCCCCAGCATTTT. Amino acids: CATQCEPQHF. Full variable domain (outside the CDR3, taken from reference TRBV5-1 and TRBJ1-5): KAGVTQTPRYLIKTRGQQVTLSCSPISGHRSVSWYQQTPGQGLQFLFEYFSETQRNKGNFPGRFSGRQFSNSRSEMNVSTLELGDSALYLCATQCEPQHFGDGTRLSIL.

The CDR3 bases are TGTGCCAGCAGCGTAACAGGGGGCGAGGATACGCAGTATTTT. This gives the protein CASSVTGGEDTQYF. The chain links TRBV9 to TRBJ2-3, with 9 bases fitting TRBD1. Looked up from germline, CDR1 is SGDLS and CDR2 is YYNGEE. The CDR3 sequence is 14 residues long. Trimming at V came to 1 base and at J to 6 bases, leaving 3 bases not matched to a gene.

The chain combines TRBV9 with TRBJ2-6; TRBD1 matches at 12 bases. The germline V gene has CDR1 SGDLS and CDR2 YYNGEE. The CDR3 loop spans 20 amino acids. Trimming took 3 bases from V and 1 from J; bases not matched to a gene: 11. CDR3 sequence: CASSDRAGTGGASGANVLTF. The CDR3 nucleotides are TGTGCCAGCAGCGACCGTGCCGGGACAGGGGGCGCTTCTGGGGCCAACGTCCTGACTTTC.

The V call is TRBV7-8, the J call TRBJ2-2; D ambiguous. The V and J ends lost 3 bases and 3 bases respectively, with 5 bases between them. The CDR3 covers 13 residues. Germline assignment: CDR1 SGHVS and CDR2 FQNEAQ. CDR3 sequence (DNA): TGTGCCAGCAGCTTCGGTCACACCGGGGAGCTGTTTTTT. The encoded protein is CASSFGHTGELFF. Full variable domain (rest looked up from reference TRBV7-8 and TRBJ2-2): GAGVSQSPRYKVAKRGQDVALRCDPISGHVSLFWYQQALGQGPEFLTYFQNEAQLDKSGLPSDRFFAERPEGSVSTLKIQRTQQEDSAVYLCASSFGHTGELFFGEGSRLTVL.

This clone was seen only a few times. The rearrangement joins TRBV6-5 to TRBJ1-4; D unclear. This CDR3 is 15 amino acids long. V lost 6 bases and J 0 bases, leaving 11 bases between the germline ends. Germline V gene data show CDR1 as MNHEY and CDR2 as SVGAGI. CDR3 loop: CASRAHGATNEKLFF. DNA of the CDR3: TGTGCCAGCAGAGCTCACGGGGCAACTAATGAAAAACTGTTTTTT.

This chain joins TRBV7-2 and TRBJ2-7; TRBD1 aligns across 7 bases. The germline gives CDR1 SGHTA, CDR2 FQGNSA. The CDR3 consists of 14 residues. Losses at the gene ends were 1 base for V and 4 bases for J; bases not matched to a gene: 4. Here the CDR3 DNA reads TGTGCCAGCAGCTTAGATAACAGGGGATACGAGCAGTACTTC. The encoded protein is CASSLDNRGYEQYF.

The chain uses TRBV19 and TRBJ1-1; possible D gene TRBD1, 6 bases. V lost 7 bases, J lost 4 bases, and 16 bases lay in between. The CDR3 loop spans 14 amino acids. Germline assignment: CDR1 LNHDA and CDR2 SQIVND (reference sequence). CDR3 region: CASTLRGGGTEAFF. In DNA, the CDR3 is TGTGCCAGTACGCTGAGGGGAGGGGGCACTGAAGCTTTCTTT. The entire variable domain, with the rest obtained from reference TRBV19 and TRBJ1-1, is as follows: DGGITQSPKYLFRKEGQNVTLSCEQNLNHDAMYWYRQDPGQGLRLIYYSQIVNDFQKGDIAEGYSVSREKKESFPLTVTSAQKNPTAFYLCASTLRGGGTEAFFGQGTRLTVV.

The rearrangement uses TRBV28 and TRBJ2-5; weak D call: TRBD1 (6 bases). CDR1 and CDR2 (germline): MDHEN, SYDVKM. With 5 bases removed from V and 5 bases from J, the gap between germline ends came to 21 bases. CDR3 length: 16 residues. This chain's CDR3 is CASSPSQGFTTETQYF. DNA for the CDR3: TGTGCCAGCAGTCCGAGTCAGGGGTTCACAACGGAGACCCAGTACTTC.

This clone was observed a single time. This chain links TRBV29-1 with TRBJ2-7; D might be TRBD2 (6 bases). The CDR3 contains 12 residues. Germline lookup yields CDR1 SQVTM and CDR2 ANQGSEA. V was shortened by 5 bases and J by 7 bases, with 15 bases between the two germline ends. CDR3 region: CSVTSGTREQYF. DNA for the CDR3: TGCAGCGTTACCTCAGGGACTCGGGAGCAGTACTTC.

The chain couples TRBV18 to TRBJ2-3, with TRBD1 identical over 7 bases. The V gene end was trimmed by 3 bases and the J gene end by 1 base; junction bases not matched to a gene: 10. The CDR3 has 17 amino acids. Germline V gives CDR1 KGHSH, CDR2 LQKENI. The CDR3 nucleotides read TGTGCCAGCTCACCGTCGACAGGGTACGGGGGCACAGATACGCAGTATTTT. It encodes CASSPSTGYGGTDTQYF.

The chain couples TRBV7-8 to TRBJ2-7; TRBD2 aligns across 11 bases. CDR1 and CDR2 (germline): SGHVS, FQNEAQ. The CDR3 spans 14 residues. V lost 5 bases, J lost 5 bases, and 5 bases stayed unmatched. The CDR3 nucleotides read TGTGCCAGCAGCGATAGCGGGGGGGCCGACGAGCAGTACTTC. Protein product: CASSDSGGADEQYF. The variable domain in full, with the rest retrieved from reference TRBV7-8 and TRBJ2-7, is GAGVSQSPRYKVAKRGQDVALRCDPISGHVSLFWYQQALGQGPEFLTYFQNEAQLDKSGLPSDRFFAERPEGSVSTLKIQRTQQEDSAVYLCASSDSGGADEQYFGPGTRLTVT.

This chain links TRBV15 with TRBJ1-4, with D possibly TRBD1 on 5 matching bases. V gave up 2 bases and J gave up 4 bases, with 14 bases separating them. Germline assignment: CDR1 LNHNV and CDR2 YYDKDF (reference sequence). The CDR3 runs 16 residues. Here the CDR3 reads CATSRISSRDNEKLFF. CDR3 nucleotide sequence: TGTGCCACCAGCAGAATATCGAGCAGGGATAATGAAAAACTGTTTTTT.

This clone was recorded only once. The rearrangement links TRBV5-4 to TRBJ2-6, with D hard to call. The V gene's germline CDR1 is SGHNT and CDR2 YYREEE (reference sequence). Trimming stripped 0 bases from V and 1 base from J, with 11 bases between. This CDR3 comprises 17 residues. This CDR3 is CASSLAPTRSGANVLTF. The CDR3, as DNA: TGTGCCAGCAGCTTGGCCCCAACCAGGTCTGGGGCCAACGTCCTGACTTTC.

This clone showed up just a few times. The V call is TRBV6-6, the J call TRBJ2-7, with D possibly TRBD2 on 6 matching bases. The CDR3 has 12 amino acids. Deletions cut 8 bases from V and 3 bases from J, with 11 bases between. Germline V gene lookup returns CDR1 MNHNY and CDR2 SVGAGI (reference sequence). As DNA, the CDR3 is TGTGCCAGCCGCGGGGAGGACTACGAGCAGTACTTC. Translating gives CASRGEDYEQYF.

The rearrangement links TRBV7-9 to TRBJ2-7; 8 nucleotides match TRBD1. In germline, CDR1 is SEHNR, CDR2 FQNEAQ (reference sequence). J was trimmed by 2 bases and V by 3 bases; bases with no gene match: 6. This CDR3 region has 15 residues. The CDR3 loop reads CASSLDRVLPYEQYF. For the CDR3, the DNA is TGTGCCAGCAGCTTGGACAGGGTCCTCCCCTACGAGCAGTACTTC.

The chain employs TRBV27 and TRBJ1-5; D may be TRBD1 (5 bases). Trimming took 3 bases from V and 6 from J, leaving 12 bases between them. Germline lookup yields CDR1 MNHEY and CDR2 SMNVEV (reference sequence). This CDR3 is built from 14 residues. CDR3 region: CASSFGGVGQPQHF. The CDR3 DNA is TGTGCCAGCAGTTTTGGGGGGGTCGGTCAGCCCCAGCATTTT.

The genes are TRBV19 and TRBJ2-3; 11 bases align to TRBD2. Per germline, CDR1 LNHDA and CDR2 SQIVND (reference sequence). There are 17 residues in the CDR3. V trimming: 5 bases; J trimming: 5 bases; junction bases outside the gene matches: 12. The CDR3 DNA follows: TGTGCCAGTAGTGCACCGGCTAGCGGGGGGCCTCGAGATACGCAGTATTTT. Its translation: CASSAPASGGPRDTQYF.

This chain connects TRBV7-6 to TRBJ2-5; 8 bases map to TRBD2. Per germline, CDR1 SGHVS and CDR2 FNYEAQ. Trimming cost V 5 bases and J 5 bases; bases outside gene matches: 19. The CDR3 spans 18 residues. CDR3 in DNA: TGTGCCAGCAGCCAACGCCCCAGTATAAGAGCGGGAGATGAGACCCAGTACTTC. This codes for CASSQRPSIRAGDETQYF.

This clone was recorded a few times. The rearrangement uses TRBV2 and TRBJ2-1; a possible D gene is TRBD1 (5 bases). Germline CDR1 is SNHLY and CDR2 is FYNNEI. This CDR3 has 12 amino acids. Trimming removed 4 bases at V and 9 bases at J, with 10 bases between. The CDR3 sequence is CASSVSRGEQFF. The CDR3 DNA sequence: TGTGCCAGCAGTGTGTCAAGGGGTGAGCAGTTCTTC.

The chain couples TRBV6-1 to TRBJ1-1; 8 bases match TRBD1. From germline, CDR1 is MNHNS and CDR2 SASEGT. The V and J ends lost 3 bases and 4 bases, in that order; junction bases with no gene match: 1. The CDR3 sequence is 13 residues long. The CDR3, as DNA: TGTGCCAGCAGTGATCAGGGGGCCACTGAAGCTTTCTTT. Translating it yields CASSDQGATEAFF.

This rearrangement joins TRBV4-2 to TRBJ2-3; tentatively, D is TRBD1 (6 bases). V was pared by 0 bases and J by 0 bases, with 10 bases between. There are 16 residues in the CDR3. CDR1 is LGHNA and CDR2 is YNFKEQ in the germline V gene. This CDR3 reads CASSQELQGSTDTQYF. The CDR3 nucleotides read TGTGCCAGCAGCCAAGAATTACAGGGCAGCACAGATACGCAGTATTTT.

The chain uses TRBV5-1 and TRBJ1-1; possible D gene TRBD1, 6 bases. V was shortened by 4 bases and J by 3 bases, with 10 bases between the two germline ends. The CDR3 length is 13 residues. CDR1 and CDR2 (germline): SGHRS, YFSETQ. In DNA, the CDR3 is TGCGCCAGCAGCACAAACAGGGACACTGAAGCTTTCTTT. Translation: CASSTNRDTEAFF.